Listed below are T cell receptor beta chains from one sample, sequenced in a study of spatial heterogeneity in lung cancer. From the 5' RACE reads, TCRdb called clonotypes with MiXCR, one entry per CDR3 protein. The table shows 95,000 to 130,000 distinct CDR3 sequences, with 10% to 15% occurring only once. Sequenced material: PBMCs, taken at follow-up. The receptors were gathered from a male donor with early-stage non-small cell lung cancer. The CDR3 runs from the conserved cysteine through the conserved F or W. D genes are given only for firm matches. Only some rows state a clone size, as once, few, many or a class for expanded clones.

v_gene,abundance,j_gene,d_gene,CDR3aa,CDR3nt
TRBV3-1,NA,TRBJ1-6,NA,CASSQKWGGHSPLHF,TGTGCCAGCAGCCAAAAATGGGGGGGTCATTCACCCCTCCACTTT
TRBV24-1,NA,TRBJ2-7,NA,CATSDSNEQYF,TGTGCCACCAGTGATTCGAACGAGCAGTACTTC
TRBV24-1,many,TRBJ2-6,TRBD1,CATSDSTGGPLPGANVLTF,TGTGCCACCAGTGATTCGACAGGGGGCCCTCTCCCTGGGGCCAACGTCCTGACTTTC
TRBV12-3/TRBV12-4,few,TRBJ2-2,NA,CASSFDRLTGELFF,TGTGCCAGCAGTTTTGACAGACTCACCGGGGAGCTGTTTTTT
TRBV5-4,NA,TRBJ2-5,TRBD2,CASSSGGVPETQYF,TGTGCCAGCAGCAGCGGGGGGGTCCCGGAGACCCAGTACTTC
TRBV7-2,NA,TRBJ1-1,NA,CASSLARGEAFF,TGTGCCAGCAGCTTAGCAAGAGGTGAAGCTTTCTTT
TRBV30,NA,TRBJ1-6,NA,CAWSRGKSSYNSPLHF,TGTGCCTGGAGTCGGGGAAAGAGCTCCTATAATTCACCCCTCCACTTT
TRBV2,many,TRBJ1-1,NA,CASGRGTAEAFF,TGTGCCAGCGGACGGGGAACGGCTGAAGCTTTCTTT
TRBV20-1,NA,TRBJ2-3,NA,CSARGVATDTQYF,TGCAGTGCTAGGGGAGTAGCCACAGATACGCAGTATTTT
TRBV27,many,TRBJ1-6,TRBD1,CASRRQGEVNSPLHF,TGTGCCAGCAGACGACAGGGAGAGGTTAATTCACCCCTCCACTTT
TRBV7-8,NA,TRBJ1-4,TRBD1,CASSLGQGSPGLFF,TGTGCCAGCAGCTTGGGACAGGGATCACCTGGACTGTTTTTT
TRBV7-2,few,TRBJ2-7,NA,CASSRYRDLYEQYF,TGTGCCAGCAGCAGATACAGGGACCTATACGAGCAGTACTTC
TRBV13,few,TRBJ2-7,NA,CASRQGQTSSYEQYF,TGTGCCAGCAGGCAAGGCCAAACCAGCTCCTACGAGCAGTACTTC
TRBV7-9,NA,TRBJ1-3,NA,CASSLVYAPTGNTIYF,TGTGCCAGCAGCTTAGTGTATGCACCGACTGGAAACACCATATATTTT
TRBV10-3,NA,TRBJ1-1,NA,CAISDSRNTEAFF,TGTGCCATCAGTGACTCCAGGAACACTGAAGCTTTCTTT
TRBV30,many,TRBJ2-7,NA,CAWSVGGSGYEQYF,TGTGCCTGGAGCGTAGGGGGGTCGGGCTACGAGCAGTACTTC
TRBV6-5,many,TRBJ2-5,NA,CASSYSGRWGTQYF,TGTGCCAGCAGTTACTCGGGGCGCTGGGGGACCCAGTACTTC
TRBV9,many,TRBJ2-2,NA,CASSVRAGTGELFF,TGTGCCAGCAGCGTAAGGGCAGGAACCGGGGAGCTGTTTTTT
TRBV7-9,NA,TRBJ1-6,NA,CASSSQSGQRNSPLHF,TGTGCCAGCAGCTCCCAATCCGGGCAGAGGAATTCACCCCTCCACTTT
TRBV24-1,many,TRBJ2-3,NA,CATSDLSRGSTDTQYF,TGTGCCACCAGTGATTTGTCCAGGGGCTCAACAGATACGCAGTATTTT
TRBV3-1,few,TRBJ2-2,NA,CASSQDGAGDNGELFF,TGTGCCAGCAGCCAAGATGGGGCAGGGGATAACGGGGAGCTGTTTTTT
TRBV25-1,NA,TRBJ1-6,NA,CASRSWADNSPLHF,TGTGCCAGCAGAAGTTGGGCTGATAATTCACCCCTCCACTTT
TRBV28,NA,TRBJ2-3,NA,CASSFSTPYTQYF,TGTGCCAGCAGTTTCTCGACTCCTTATACGCAGTATTTT
TRBV5-1,few,TRBJ1-4,NA,CASSSGGVTNEKLFF,TGCGCCAGCAGCTCTGGAGGGGTAACTAATGAAAAACTGTTTTTT
TRBV5-1,few,TRBJ2-3,NA,CASSEQLDTQYF,TGCGCCAGCAGCGAACAATTAGATACGCAGTATTTT
TRBV5-1,NA,TRBJ1-2,NA,CASSLAGGLYGYTF,TGCGCCAGCAGCTTGGCCGGGGGGCTCTATGGCTACACCTTC
TRBV20-1,NA,TRBJ2-4,TRBD1,CSAREGTGPGNIQYF,TGCAGTGCTAGAGAGGGGACAGGGCCGGGAAACATTCAGTACTTC
TRBV28,NA,TRBJ1-4,TRBD1,CASSPGRTGEKLFF,TGTGCCAGCAGCCCCGGGCGGACAGGGGAAAAACTGTTTTTT
TRBV5-6,few,TRBJ1-2,NA,CASSGTGRPYGYTF,TGTGCCAGCAGCGGAACAGGGAGACCCTATGGCTACACCTTC
TRBV10-3,NA,TRBJ1-2,NA,CAISAVSDTGYTF,TGTGCCATCAGTGCGGTTTCGGACACTGGCTACACCTTC
TRBV7-9,NA,TRBJ1-5,NA,CASSLLGSNQPQHF,TGTGCCAGCAGCTTGCTCGGTAGCAATCAGCCCCAGCATTTT
TRBV20-1,NA,TRBJ1-1,TRBD1,CSARDYRQGFTEAFF,TGCAGTGCTAGAGATTACCGACAGGGGTTTACTGAAGCTTTCTTT
TRBV4-1,many,TRBJ1-5,NA,CASSQDRGVSNQPQHF,TGCGCCAGCAGCCAAGATCGGGGGGTTAGCAATCAGCCCCAGCATTTT
TRBV24-1,NA,TRBJ1-1,TRBD1,CATRAPGGREGNTEAFF,TGTGCCACCAGGGCCCCAGGGGGTAGGGAAGGGAACACTGAAGCTTTCTTT
TRBV21-1,few,TRBJ2-4,NA,CASSKRGTGYF,TGTGCCAGCAGCAAACGAGGGACAGGGTACTTC
TRBV27,NA,TRBJ2-6,NA,CASTSYGQGVFSGANVLTF,TGTGCCAGCACCTCTTACGGGCAGGGAGTCTTCTCTGGGGCCAACGTCCTGACTTTC
TRBV12-5,few,TRBJ2-2,NA,CASGLEVTGELFF,TGTGCTAGTGGTTTAGAAGTTACCGGGGAGCTGTTTTTT
TRBV28,many,TRBJ2-5,NA,CASSLRVPGVSQETQYF,TGTGCCAGCAGTTTACGGGTCCCAGGGGTATCGCAAGAGACCCAGTACTTC
TRBV12-3/TRBV12-4,many,TRBJ2-1,TRBD1,CASSRGQGGYNEQFF,TGTGCCAGCAGTCGTGGACAGGGTGGCTACAATGAGCAGTTCTTC
TRBV7-9,NA,TRBJ2-3,NA,CASSLPEGSTDTQYF,TGTGCCAGCAGCTTACCTGAGGGAAGCACAGATACGCAGTATTTT
TRBV5-1,few,TRBJ1-2,NA,CASSRRTNYGYTF,TGCGCCAGCAGTCGGCGGACGAACTATGGCTACACCTTC